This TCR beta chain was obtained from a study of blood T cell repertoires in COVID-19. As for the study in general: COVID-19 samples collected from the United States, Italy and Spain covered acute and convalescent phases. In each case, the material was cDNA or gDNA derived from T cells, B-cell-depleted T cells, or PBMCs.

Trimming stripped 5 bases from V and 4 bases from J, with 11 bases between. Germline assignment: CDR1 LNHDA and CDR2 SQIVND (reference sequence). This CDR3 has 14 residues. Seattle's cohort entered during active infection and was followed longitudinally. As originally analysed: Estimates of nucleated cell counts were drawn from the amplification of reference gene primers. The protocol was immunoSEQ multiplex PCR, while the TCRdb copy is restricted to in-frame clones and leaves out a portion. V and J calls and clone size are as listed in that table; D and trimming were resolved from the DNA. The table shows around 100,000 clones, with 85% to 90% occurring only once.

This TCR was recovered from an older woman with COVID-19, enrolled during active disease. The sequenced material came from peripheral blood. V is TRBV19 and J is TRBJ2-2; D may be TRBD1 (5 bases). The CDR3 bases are TGTGCCAGTAGTCCAGGGCCGATCACCGGGGAGCTGTTTTTT. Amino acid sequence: CASSPGPITGELFF. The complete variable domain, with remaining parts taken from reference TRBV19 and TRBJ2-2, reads DGGITQSPKYLFRKEGQNVTLSCEQNLNHDAMYWYRQDPGQGLRLIYYSQIVNDFQKGDIAEGYSVSREKKESFPLTVTSAQKNPTAFYLCASSPGPITGELFFGEGSRLTVL.